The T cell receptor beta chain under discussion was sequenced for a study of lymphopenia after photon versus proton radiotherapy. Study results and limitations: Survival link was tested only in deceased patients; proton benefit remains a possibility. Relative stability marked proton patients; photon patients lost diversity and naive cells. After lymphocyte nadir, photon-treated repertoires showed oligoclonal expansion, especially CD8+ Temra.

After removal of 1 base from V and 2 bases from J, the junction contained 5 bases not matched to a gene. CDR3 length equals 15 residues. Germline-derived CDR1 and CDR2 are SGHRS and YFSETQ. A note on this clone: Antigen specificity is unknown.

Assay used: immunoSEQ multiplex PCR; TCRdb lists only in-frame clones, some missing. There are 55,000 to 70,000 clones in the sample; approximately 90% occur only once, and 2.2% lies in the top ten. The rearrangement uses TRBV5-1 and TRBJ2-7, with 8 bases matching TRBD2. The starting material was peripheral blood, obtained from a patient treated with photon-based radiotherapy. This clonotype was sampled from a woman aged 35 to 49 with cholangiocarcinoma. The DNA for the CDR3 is TGCGCCAGCAGCTTGCTTAGCGGGGACCCCTACGAGCAGTACTTC. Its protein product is CASSLLSGDPYEQYF.